Shown below are 2 T cell receptor beta chains from a single sample sequenced in a study of OX40 agonist ivuxolimab in advanced cancers. TCRdb's copy holds only in-frame clones and misses some; the assay was immunoSEQ multiplex PCR. The repertoire holds several thousand clones, approximately 78% seen once, with about 18% in the top ten. The specimen was CD4+ or CD8+ T cells sorted from blood, collected in a trial of the OX40 agonist ivuxolimab. These receptors were taken from an adult with an advanced solid tumor such as melanoma, head and neck, liver or kidney cancer.

The chain recombines TRBV6-1 with TRBJ1-5, with D possibly TRBD1 on 6 matching bases. Per germline, CDR1 MNHNS and CDR2 SASEGT. Deletions cut 2 bases from V and 1 base from J, with 9 bases between. The CDR3 totals 15 residues. The CDR3, as DNA: TGTGCCAGCAGTGAATGGGGACAAAGCAATCAGCCCCAGCATTTT. Amino acid sequence: CASSEWGQSNQPQHF.

This sequence joins TRBV5-6 and TRBJ2-5; no clear D gene. This CDR3 contains 13 residues. Per germline, CDR1 SGHDT and CDR2 YYEEEE. Trimming cost V 2 bases and J 4 bases, with 9 bases left between them. CDR3 sequence: CASSFIGSETQYF. CDR3 nucleotides: TGTGCCAGCAGCTTTATCGGGTCAGAGACCCAGTACTTC.